A single sample gave rise to the 11 T cell receptor beta chains below, sequenced in a study of blood T cells in healthy people across ages. Next came a second PCR, run for about 7 to 12 cycles, which used a sample-barcoded 5' primer along with a J-beta primer mix. Each CDR3 protein is one row after TCRdb ran MiXCR on the 5' RACE reads. There are 980,000 or so distinct CDR3 sequences in the sample; around 49% occur only once, and 10% to 15% lies in the top ten. Sequenced: blood. Source of these receptors: a man aged 30 to 45 in good health.

The CDR3 DNA reads TGCAGTGCCGTGGGACGGAACTCCTACGAGCAGTACTTC. Translation: CSAVGRNSYEQYF. V and J are TRBV20-1 and TRBJ2-7; possibly TRBD1 or TRBD2 for D (5 bases each). The CDR3 runs 13 residues. CDR1 is DFQATT, CDR2 SNEGSKA, per germline (reference sequence). V lost 6 bases and J lost 0, with 12 bases in between.

This chain's CDR3 is CASSDRRTGENEQFF. The CDR3 DNA reads TGTGCCAGCAGCGACCGGCGAACAGGGGAGAATGAGCAGTTCTTC. This chain links TRBV7-9 with TRBJ2-1, with TRBD1 matching 7 bases. V dropped 5 bases and J dropped 7; count of bases not matched to a gene: 11. Germline values: CDR1 SEHNR, CDR2 FQNEAQ (reference sequence). There are 15 residues in the CDR3.

This clonotype was seen ten or more times. The chain couples TRBV28 to TRBJ2-7, with 7 bases identical to TRBD1. V was clipped by 4 bases and J by 2 bases; unmatched bases: 8. The CDR3 runs to 15 residues. The germline V gene encodes CDR1 MDHEN and CDR2 SYDVKM. CDR3 sequence (DNA): TGTGCCAGCAGTTCCCCACGACAGGGTGCCTACGAGCAGTACTTC. This sequence encodes CASSSPRQGAYEQYF.

The J gene is TRBJ2-7, the V gene TRBV6-6; D might be TRBD2 (5 bases). Germline CDR1 and CDR2: MNHNY and SVGAGI (reference sequence). This CDR3 spans 12 amino acids. V dropped 8 bases and J dropped 4 bases, with 12 bases sitting between them. The CDR3 loop reads CASSKPGYEQYF. The CDR3 coding sequence is TGTGCCAGCTCCAAACCGGGGTACGAGCAGTACTTC.

V and J are TRBV20-1 and TRBJ2-3, with a weak D call TRBD2 (5 bases). The germline V and J ends were trimmed by 1 base and 4 bases, with 15 bases remaining between them. Germline V gene lookup returns CDR1 DFQATT and CDR2 SNEGSKA (reference sequence). The CDR3 runs to 15 residues. In nucleotides, the CDR3 is TGCAGTGCTAGAGCCCCGGGATCTAACGCAGATACGCAGTATTTT. This sequence encodes CSARAPGSNADTQYF.

The chain combines TRBV20-1 with TRBJ1-2, with no clear D. Trimming shortened V by 3 bases and J by 1 base, and 12 bases separated the two germline ends. The CDR3 extends over 14 amino acids. Germline V gene lookup returns CDR1 DFQATT and CDR2 SNEGSKA (reference sequence). The CDR3 nucleotides read TGCAGTGCTAGGTCCCGCGACGGTAACTATGGCTACACCTTC. Residues: CSARSRDGNYGYTF.

V usage is TRBV7-2 and J usage is TRBJ2-5; the D gene is possibly TRBD2 (6 bases). The last part of the DNA fits TRBJ2-7 better; the J call may be wrong. The length of the CDR3 is 15 residues. CDR1 and CDR2 from the germline V gene are SGHTA and FQGNSA. The CDR3 spells CASTRSSGSTYEQYF. The CDR3 nucleotides read TGTGCCAGCACCCGAAGTAGCGGCAGTACCTACGAGCAGTACTTC.

The chain combines TRBV11-3 with TRBJ2-2, with D maybe TRBD2 (5 bases). Trimming shortened V by 1 base and J by 0 bases, and 18 bases separated the two germline ends. Germline assignment: CDR1 SGHNT and CDR2 YENEEA. The CDR3 has 19 residues. CDR3 nucleotides: TGTGCCAGCAGCTTAGTCGGAGGTGCCGCGGATTCGAACACCGGGGAGCTGTTTTTT. It encodes CASSLVGGAADSNTGELFF. The entire variable domain, with the rest obtained from reference TRBV11-3 and TRBJ2-2, is as follows: EAGVVQSPRYKIIEKKQPVAFWCNPISGHNTLYWYLQNLGQGPELLIRYENEEAVDDSQLPKDRFSAERLKGVDSTLKIQPAELGDSAVYLCASSLVGGAADSNTGELFFGEGSRLTVL.

The genes are TRBV5-6 and TRBJ2-7, with D tentatively TRBD1 (6 bases). The length of the CDR3 is 15 residues. Germline assignment: CDR1 SGHDT and CDR2 YYEEEE. V was pared by 4 bases and J by 3 bases, with 17 bases between. The chain's CDR3 is CASSTRQDIIYEQYF. The CDR3 DNA is TGTGCCAGCAGCACCCGACAGGATATTATCTACGAGCAGTACTTC.

The genes are TRBV3-1 and TRBJ2-2, with D possibly being TRBD1 or TRBD2 (5 bases each). Germline lookup yields CDR1 LGHDT and CDR2 YNNKEL (reference sequence). Trimming removed 2 bases at V and 1 base at J, with 11 bases between. This CDR3 region has 16 residues. CDR3 DNA sequence: TGTGCCAGCAGCCAAAGACGGGGCATGAACACCGGGGAGCTGTTTTTT. Translated, it gives CASSQRRGMNTGELFF. Full variable domain (remainder filled in from reference TRBV3-1 and TRBJ2-2): DTAVSQTPKYLVTQMGNDKSIKCEQNLGHDTMYWYKQDSKKFLKIMFSYNNKELIINETVPNRFSPKSPDKAHLNLHINSLELGDSAVYFCASSQRRGMNTGELFFGEGSRLTVL.

The V gene is TRBV9, the J gene TRBJ1-1, with 7 bases lining up with TRBD1. The V gene's germline CDR1 is SGDLS and CDR2 YYNGEE. This CDR3 spans 14 amino acids. Losses at the gene ends were 0 bases for V and 11 bases for J; bases not matched to a gene: 10. The CDR3 sequence: CASSVGNRGLDAFF. The CDR3 DNA is TGTGCCAGCAGCGTAGGGAACAGGGGTTTGGACGCTTTCTTT. Full variable domain (remainder filled in from reference TRBV9 and TRBJ1-1): DSGVTQTPKHLITATGQRVTLRCSPRSGDLSVYWYQQSLDQGLQFLIQYYNGEERAKGNILERFSAQQFPDLHSELNLSSLELGDSALYFCASSVGNRGLDAFFGQGTRLTVV.